The 21 T cell receptor beta chains listed next were all sequenced from one sample in a study of CD4 T cell repertoires in COVID-19. Profiled with immunoSEQ multiplex PCR; TCRdb holds only in-frame clones, not every one. The table includes about 75,000 clones, 83% detected once. This material consisted of CD4+ T cells from peripheral blood, taken after recovery from COVID-19. The source is a human donor who had COVID-19.

The chain employs TRBV3-1 (or the pseudogene TRBV3-2) and TRBJ1-5; D gene uncertain. The CDR3 length is 11 residues. V dropped 3 bases and J dropped 11 bases, with 8 bases sitting between them. CDR1 LGHDT and CDR2 YNNKEL come from the germline V gene (reference sequence). The CDR3, as DNA: TGTGCCAGCAGCCACGGGAAGACCCAGCATTTT. Its protein is CASSHGKTQHF.

The V and J genes are TRBV24-1 and TRBJ1-2; D is uncertain. This CDR3 is built from 13 residues. Per germline, CDR1 KGHDR and CDR2 SFDVKD. Between the trimmed V and J ends, which lost 5 bases and 4 bases, there was a span of 10 bases. CDR3 loop: CATSAGAGYGYTF. CDR3 DNA sequence: TGTGCCACCAGTGCCGGTGCGGGCTATGGCTACACCTTC.

Comments on this clone: One junction end does not reproduce the germline sequence, and a read error may be involved. In the same sample, other DNA sequences code for this CDR3. The chain joins TRBV5-1 to TRBJ2-7, with 13 bases identical to TRBD2. Looked up from germline, CDR1 is SGHRS and CDR2 is YFSETQ. The CDR3 covers 18 residues. The CDR3 DNA sequence: TGCGCTAGCAGGGCCGGGACTAGCGGGATGGTACTAAACTACGAGCAGTACTTC. This codes for CASRAGTSGMVLNYEQYF.

Only one count was recorded for this clone. This chain links TRBV14 with TRBJ1-2, with TRBD1 identical over 9 bases. J was trimmed by 7 bases and V by 4 bases; bases with no gene match: 7. Germline lookup yields CDR1 SGHDN and CDR2 FVKESK. CDR3 length: 14 residues. CDR3 coding DNA: TGTGCCAGCAGCCGCCGGGACAGGGAGAGTGGCTACACCTTC. This codes for CASSRRDRESGYTF.

The chain recombines TRBV5-3 with TRBJ1-1; D ambiguous. TRBV5-3 is labeled an ORF, and its function is uncertain. V shed 6 bases and J shed 4 bases, with 16 bases lying between them. The CDR3 spans 14 residues. The DNA for the CDR3 is TGTGCCAGAAACCGTCAAGCCGGCCCCACTGAAGCTTTCTTT. This encodes CARNRQAGPTEAFF.

The rearrangement joins TRBV7-7 to TRBJ2-3; D remains ambiguous. Germline CDR1 and CDR2: SSHAT and FNYEAQ (reference sequence). The CDR3 totals 13 residues. Trimming removed 3 bases at V and 3 bases at J, with 7 bases between. CDR3 bases: TGTGCCAGCAGCTTGCAGCCAACAGATACGCAGTATTTT. Translated, it gives CASSLQPTDTQYF.

This chain links TRBV10-1 with TRBJ2-2; no clear D. Germline V gene data show CDR1 as WNHNN and CDR2 as SYGVQD (reference sequence). Trimming left V 6 bases short and J 5 bases short, with 16 bases between. The CDR3 length is 15 residues. The CDR3 DNA reads TGCGCCAGCAGCCCTTCAACCAGTTTAACCGGGGAGCTGTTTTTT. It yields the protein CASSPSTSLTGELFF.

The chain carries TRBV6-1 and TRBJ2-4; a weak D match, TRBD2 (6 bases). The CDR3 has 19 amino acids. V lost 0 bases to trimming and J lost 0 bases, with 18 bases between them. Germline CDR1 is MNHNS and CDR2 is SASEGT. CDR3 sequence reads: CASSEARGATTLAKNIQYF. The CDR3 nucleotides are TGTGCCAGCAGTGAAGCGCGGGGAGCAACCACCCTAGCCAAAAACATTCAGTACTTC.

This chain joins TRBV3-1 (or the pseudogene TRBV3-2) and TRBJ2-7, with 8 bases identical to TRBD2. In germline, CDR1 is LGHDT, CDR2 YNNKEL (reference sequence). J was trimmed by 11 bases and V by 0 bases; bases with no gene match: 6. The CDR3 has 13 residues. CDR3 nucleotide sequence: TGTGCCAGCAGCCAAGAGCAGCGGGGGAGAGAGTACTTC. As protein: CASSQEQRGREYF.

This rearrangement joins TRBV6-5 to TRBJ2-1; possibly TRBD1 for D (6 bases). Germline CDR1 MNHEY, CDR2 SVGAGI. Trimming removed 6 bases from V and 4 bases from J, with 16 bases in between. The CDR3 is 15 residues long. CDR3 nucleotide sequence: TGTGCCAGCAGCAGTACTCAGGGGCCGTACAATGAGCAGTTCTTC. It codes for CASSSTQGPYNEQFF.

The V call is TRBV29-1, the J call TRBJ1-2, with D perhaps TRBD1 (6 bases). Germline values: CDR1 SQVTM, CDR2 ANQGSEA. This CDR3 is 12 amino acids long. V was shortened by 4 bases and J by 8 bases, with 14 bases between the two germline ends. CDR3 nucleotides: TGCAGCGTTGGGACCCGGGGGGGCGGCTACACCTTC. Translation gives CSVGTRGGGYTF.

This clone was counted only a few times. CDR3 amino acids: CASTEGTSGSRHTQYF. CDR3 nucleotides: TGTGCCAGCACTGAAGGGACTAGCGGGAGTCGGCATACGCAGTATTTT. This chain joins TRBV6-4 and TRBJ2-3, with 14 bases matching TRBD2. This CDR3 contains 16 residues. Trimming removed 7 bases from V and 7 bases from J; junction bases left unmatched: 10. CDR1 is MRHNA and CDR2 is SNTAGT in the germline V gene.

This chain joins TRBV29-1 and TRBJ1-2; 9 bases fit TRBD1. V was pared by 7 bases and J by 8 bases, with 8 bases of the junction left unmatched. Germline V CDR1 and CDR2: SQVTM, ANQGSEA. The CDR3 sequence is 12 residues long. The CDR3 loop reads CSADGTGNGYTF. CDR3 DNA sequence: TGCAGCGCCGACGGGACAGGGAACGGCTACACCTTC.

This clone has more than one count but fewer than ten. The chain is built from TRBV6-5 and TRBJ1-5; D is undetermined. This CDR3 comprises 13 residues. The V gene's germline CDR1 is MNHEY and CDR2 SVGAGI. V lost 5 bases, J lost 3 bases, and 8 bases lay in between. The CDR3 region is CASSPSNNQPQHF. The CDR3 DNA reads as TGTGCCAGCAGTCCAAGTAACAATCAGCCCCAGCATTTT.

The rearrangement uses TRBV6-2 or TRBV6-3 and TRBJ1-2, with no clear D. The CDR3 is 14 amino acids. Trimming removed 4 bases from V and 8 bases from J, with 17 bases in between. Germline assignment: CDR1 MNHEY and CDR2 SVGEGT. DNA of the CDR3: TGTGCCAGCAGTTCCTCCGCCCGTTCCCAAGGCTACACCTTC. Protein product: CASSSSARSQGYTF.

The rearrangement links TRBV19 to TRBJ2-2; unclear D gene. The germline V gene has CDR1 LNHDA and CDR2 SQIVND (reference sequence). The CDR3 has 13 residues. The ends were cut back, 3 bases at V and 3 bases at J, with 5 bases in the middle. The CDR3 nucleotides are TGTGCCAGTAGTATCGGGTACACCGGGGAGCTGTTTTTT. Encoded protein: CASSIGYTGELFF.

The chain joins TRBV4-1 to TRBJ2-1, with 7 nucleotides matching TRBD2. There are 16 residues in the CDR3. Germline values: CDR1 MGHRA, CDR2 YSYEKL. Trimming removed 4 bases from V and 2 bases from J; junction bases left unmatched: 8. The CDR3 spells CASSRGLPIAYNEQFF. The CDR3 region has the DNA TGCGCCAGCAGCCGGGGACTACCGATTGCCTACAATGAGCAGTTCTTC.

The genes are TRBV6-5 and TRBJ1-6; 8 nucleotides agree with TRBD1. The V and J ends lost 6 bases and 5 bases, in that order; junction bases with no gene match: 6. Germline-derived CDR1 and CDR2 are MNHEY and SVGAGI. CDR3 length: 15 residues. Here the CDR3 DNA reads TGTGCCAGCAGCAAACAGGGGGGAAATAATTCACCCCTCCACTTT. This codes for CASSKQGGNNSPLHF.

The J gene is TRBJ1-5, the V gene TRBV28; D not resolved. The V gene lost 3 bases and the J gene lost 4 bases, with 10 bases spanning the gap. The CDR3 consists of 14 residues. Germline CDR1 and CDR2: MDHEN and SYDVKM. The DNA for the CDR3 is TGTGCCAGCAGTTTGGTCCAGGCGAATCAGCCCCAGCATTTT. This sequence encodes CASSLVQANQPQHF.

This clone came up a few times. The J gene is TRBJ1-5, the V gene TRBV24-1, with D unclear. Germline V lookup: CDR1 KGHDR, CDR2 SFDVKD. This CDR3 is built from 12 residues. Trimming left V 2 bases short and J 4 bases short, with 2 bases between. Here the CDR3 DNA reads TGTGCCACCAGTGATTGGAATCAGCCCCAGCATTTT. Translating gives CATSDWNQPQHF.

CDR3 bases: TGTGCCAGCAGCTTGGGGACAGAGAATTCACCCCTCCACTTT. Protein: CASSLGTENSPLHF. The gene calls are TRBV7-2 and TRBJ1-6, with TRBD1 matching over 7 bases. This CDR3 contains 14 residues. V lost 3 bases, J lost 7 bases, and 3 bases stayed unmatched. The germline V gene has CDR1 SGHTA and CDR2 FQGNSA.